This T cell receptor beta chain came from a study of beta chain features in type 1 diabetes. Study overall: In age, gender and cell yields, patients were similar to healthy donors. Broader study findings: The similarity of naive, central memory and Treg TCRB repertoires appeared greater among patients than among healthy donors. Within each of all four CD4+ subsets, Type 1 diabetes patients had TCRB CDR3s that were moderately but significantly shorter. A PCR bias possibly favoring shorter templates would apply equally to patients and controls.

Germline V gene sequence: CDR1 SGHRS, CDR2 YFSETQ. This CDR3 contains 16 residues. Trimming took 4 bases from V and 2 from J; bases not matched to a gene: 7. Purity exceeding 95% was reached by all sorted populations. Details on this clone: Its antigen is undetermined.

Expressed TCRB transcripts were sequenced because the entire RNA isolate underwent reverse transcription. Method: immunoSEQ multiplex PCR; TCRdb's copy keeps in-frame clones and lacks some. Altogether about 160,000 clones are present, approximately 9% being singletons, with the ten largest covering approximately 0.54%. The rearrangement joins TRBV5-1 to TRBJ2-7, with 12 bases aligning to TRBD2. Sample: central memory CD4+ T cells from blood. The source of this sequence is a woman aged 18-29 years with type 1 diabetes. The CDR3: CASSRGGLAGAYEQYF. The CDR3 DNA sequence: TGCGCCAGCAGCCGAGGGGGACTAGCGGGCGCCTACGAGCAGTACTTC.